This T cell receptor (beta chain) stems from a study of blood T cell repertoires in COVID-19. Study in general: Nucleic acid was either cDNA or gDNA, and it came from T cells, B-cell-depleted T cells, or PBMCs.

Enrolled during active infection, Seattle patients were then followed longitudinally. Sequencing was performed with immunoSEQ multiplex PCR; in TCRdb, only in-frame clones are kept and a portion is missing. The sample has 150,000 to 200,000 clones, more than 70% seen once; the top ten hold 15% to 20%. The CDR3 consists of 15 residues. V dropped 6 bases and J dropped 2; count of bases not matched to a gene: 4. Germline lookup yields CDR1 MDHEN and CDR2 SYDVKM. Sequenced: peripheral blood. The TCR comes from a person aged 65-85 years with COVID-19, enrolled during active disease. The chain recombines TRBV28 with TRBJ2-6, with 7 bases identical to TRBD1. CDR3 bases: TGTGCCAGCAGCATAACAGGGGCTGGGGCCAACGTCCTGACTTTC. It translates to CASSITGAGANVLTF. Drawing the rest from reference TRBV28 and TRBJ2-6, the complete variable domain is DVKVTQSSRYLVKRTGEKVFLECVQDMDHENMFWYRQDPGLGLRLIYFSYDVKMKEKGDIPEGYSVSREKKERFSLILESASTNQTSMYLCASSITGAGANVLTFGAGSRLTVL.